This TCR beta chain was captured in a study of cytomegalovirus exposure and HLA in healthy donors. As to this clone: What it recognizes is unknown.

The CDR3 spans 15 residues. The V gene's germline CDR1 is SGHRS and CDR2 YFSETQ. Trimming took off 4 bases at V and 1 base at J, with 15 bases between the two ends. PCR amplification relied on 60 Vbeta primers (plus 13 Jbeta primers). Libraries were prepared by immunoSEQ multiplex PCR; TCRdb keeps only in-frame clonotypes and omits some of them. The sample records around 190,000 clones, 79% being singletons. General study points: Later on, an analysis showed TCR association rates differing by HLA locus, with DRB1 the most and HLA-C the fewest. Altogether, 160 or so TCR beta chains were recorded as cytomegalovirus-associated.

Sequencing was carried out using PBMCs. The chain combines TRBV5-1 with TRBJ2-7; D might be TRBD2 (6 bases). The receptor's source is a woman aged 25 to 39 in good health and CMV-seropositive. CDR3 protein: CASSPGSGLSYEQYF. In DNA, the CDR3 is TGCGCCAGCAGCCCCGGCTCGGGACTTTCCTACGAGCAGTACTTC.